This T cell receptor (beta chain) came from a study of T cell responses to AZD1222 COVID-19 vaccine. As for the study in general: Researchers grouped second doses given at about 4 or about 12 weeks into one pool.

V lost 6 bases, J lost 1 base, and 12 bases lay in between. Germline V gives CDR1 SQVTM, CDR2 ANQGSEA. The CDR3 sequence is 13 residues long. This clone was seen only once. As yet, its antigen is unknown. Findings and caveats of the study: Vaccination with two AZD1222 doses was followed by a rise in Spike-specific TCR breadth and depth.

Only in-frame clones appear in the TCRdb table, and some are missing; sequencing was by immunoSEQ multiplex PCR. The table lists around 150,000 clones, 75% to 90% of them singletons, with roughly 4.3% in the top ten. The source material was peripheral blood, sampled on day 0 of AZD1222 vaccination. The sequence derives from an adult in good health. V is TRBV29-1 and J is TRBJ2-5, with D possibly TRBD1 on 6 matching bases. CDR3 sequence reads: CSVDRTFQETQYF. CDR3 sequence (DNA): TGCAGCGTCGACAGGACTTTCCAAGAGACCCAGTACTTC.